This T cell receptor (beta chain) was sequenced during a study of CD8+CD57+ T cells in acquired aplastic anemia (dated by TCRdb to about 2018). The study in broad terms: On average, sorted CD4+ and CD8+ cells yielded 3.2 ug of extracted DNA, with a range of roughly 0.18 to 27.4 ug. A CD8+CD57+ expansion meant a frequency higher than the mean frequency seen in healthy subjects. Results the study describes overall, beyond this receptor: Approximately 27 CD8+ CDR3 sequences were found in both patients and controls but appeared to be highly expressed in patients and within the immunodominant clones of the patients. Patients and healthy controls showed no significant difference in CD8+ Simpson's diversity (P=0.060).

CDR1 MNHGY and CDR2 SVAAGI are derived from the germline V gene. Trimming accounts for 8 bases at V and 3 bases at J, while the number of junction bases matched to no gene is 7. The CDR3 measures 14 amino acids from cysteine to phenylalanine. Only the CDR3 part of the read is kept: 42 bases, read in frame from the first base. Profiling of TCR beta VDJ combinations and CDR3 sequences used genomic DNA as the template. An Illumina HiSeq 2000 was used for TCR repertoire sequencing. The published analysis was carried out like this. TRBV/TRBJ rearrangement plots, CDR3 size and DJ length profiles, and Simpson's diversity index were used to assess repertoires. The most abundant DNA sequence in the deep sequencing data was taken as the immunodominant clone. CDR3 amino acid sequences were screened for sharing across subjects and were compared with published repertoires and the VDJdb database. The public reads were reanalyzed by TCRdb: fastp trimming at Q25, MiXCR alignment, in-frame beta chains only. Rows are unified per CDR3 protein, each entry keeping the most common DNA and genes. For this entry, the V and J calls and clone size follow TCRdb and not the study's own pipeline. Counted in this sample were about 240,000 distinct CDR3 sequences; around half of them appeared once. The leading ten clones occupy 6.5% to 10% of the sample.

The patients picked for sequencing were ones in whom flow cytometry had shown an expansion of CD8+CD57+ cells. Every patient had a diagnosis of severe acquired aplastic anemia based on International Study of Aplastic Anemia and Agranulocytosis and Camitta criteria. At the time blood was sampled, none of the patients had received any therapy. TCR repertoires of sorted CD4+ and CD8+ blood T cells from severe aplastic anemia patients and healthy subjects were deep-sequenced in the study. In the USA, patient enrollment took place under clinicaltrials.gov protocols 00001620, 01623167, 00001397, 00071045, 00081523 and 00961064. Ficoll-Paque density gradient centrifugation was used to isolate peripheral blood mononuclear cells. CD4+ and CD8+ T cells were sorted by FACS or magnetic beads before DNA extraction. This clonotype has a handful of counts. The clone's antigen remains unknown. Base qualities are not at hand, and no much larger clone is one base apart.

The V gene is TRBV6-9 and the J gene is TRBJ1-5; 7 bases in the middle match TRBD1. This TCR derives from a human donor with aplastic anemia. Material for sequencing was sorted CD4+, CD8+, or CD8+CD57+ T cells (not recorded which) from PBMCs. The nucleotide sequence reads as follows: TGTGCCAGCGGTGGGGACAGCCACAATCAGCCCCAGCATTTT. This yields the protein CASGGDSHNQPQHF.